This is a list of T cell receptor beta chains from one sample in a study of regulatory T cells in long-lasting Graves disease. TCRdb used MiXCR to reprocess the multiplex PCR reads, holding one entry per CDR3 protein. The sample records 390,000 or so distinct CDR3 sequences, roughly 10% being singletons. These sequences were also reported in another study, on T cells in Graves' hyperthyroidism and ophthalmopathy.

The sequencing used peripheral blood mononuclear cells (PBMCs), collected at new diagnosis, from a patient treated with antithyroid drugs. Source of these receptors: a woman aged 18-30 years with Graves disease. The CDR3 runs from the conserved cysteine through the conserved F or W. Fields, in order: V gene, J gene, clone size, D gene, CDR3 protein, CDR3 DNA. The D gene is left open where the match is weak. Only part of the rows carry a size: once, few, many, or a class if the clone is expanded.

TRBV5-8	TRBJ2-5	many	.	CASSLRITGETQYF	TGTGCCAGCAGCTTGAGGATAACGGGAGAGACCCAGTACTTC
TRBV7-2	TRBJ2-3	many	.	CASSLRRLDTQYF	TGTGCCAGCAGCTTACGCCGGCTCGATACGCAGTATTTT
TRBV29-1	TRBJ2-7	.	TRBD2	CSVWRAGNTYEQYF	TGCAGCGTTTGGCGAGCGGGGAACACCTACGAGCAGTACTTC
TRBV20-1	TRBJ1-2	many	TRBD1	CSARGAGGAHYGYTF	TGCAGTGCTAGGGGGGCAGGGGGAGCCCACTATGGCTACACCTTC
TRBV28	TRBJ1-1	few	TRBD1	CASHDRGGAEAFF	TGTGCCAGCCACGACAGGGGGGGGGCTGAAGCTTTCTTT
TRBV12-3/TRBV12-4	TRBJ1-2	many	.	CASTRDENYGYTF	TGTGCCAGCACACGGGACGAAAACTATGGCTACACCTTC
TRBV28	TRBJ2-3	few	TRBD2	CASSAGLAATDTQYF	TGTGCCAGCAGCGCGGGACTAGCGGCCACAGATACGCAGTATTTT
TRBV7-2	TRBJ2-6	.	.	CASSPRQHSGANVLTF	TGTGCCAGCAGCCCCCGACAGCACTCTGGGGCCAACGTCCTGACTTTC
TRBV20-1	TRBJ2-3	few	.	CSARVALGVNTQYF	TGCAGTGCTAGGGTAGCGTTGGGGGTAAATACGCAGTATTTT
TRBV7-3	TRBJ1-5	.	.	CASIPPGRAVEPQHF	TGTGCCAGCATCCCACCGGGCAGGGCGGTTGAGCCCCAGCATTTT
TRBV4-1	TRBJ2-3	many	.	CASSLHGADTQYF	TGCGCCAGCAGCCTCCATGGCGCAGATACGCAGTATTTT
TRBV2	TRBJ2-7	many	.	CASRKQESQNEQYF	TGTGCCAGCAGGAAGCAGGAATCTCAGAACGAGCAGTACTTC
TRBV4-1	TRBJ2-5	many	TRBD2	CASSQVAGETQYF	TGCGCCAGCAGCCAAGTAGCGGGTGAGACCCAGTACTTC
TRBV20-1	TRBJ2-1	once	TRBD2	CSAREAIRWLAGSPSYNEQFF	TGCAGTGCTAGAGAAGCAATTAGGTGGCTAGCGGGGTCACCCTCCTACAATGAGCAGTTCTTC
TRBV5-6	TRBJ1-3	many	TRBD1	CASSPWEGQSSGNTIYF	TGTGCCAGCAGCCCCTGGGAGGGACAGAGCTCTGGAAACACCATATATTTT
TRBV6-2/TRBV6-3	TRBJ2-3	many	TRBD2	CASSERWTSGGDTDTQYF	TGTGCCAGCAGTGAAAGGTGGACTAGCGGGGGGGATACAGATACGCAGTATTTT
TRBV12-3/TRBV12-4	TRBJ2-3	many	.	CASTRRISSGDTQYF	TGTGCCAGCACGCGGCGGATTAGCTCGGGGGATACGCAGTATTTT
TRBV2	TRBJ1-6	.	.	CASSVFSGGDSPLHF	TGTGCCAGCAGTGTTTTTAGCGGGGGGGACTCACCCCTCCACTTT
TRBV9	TRBJ2-1	.	TRBD1	CASSVPLGGQGANEQFF	TGTGCCAGCAGCGTACCCTTGGGGGGACAGGGGGCGAATGAGCAGTTCTTC
TRBV11-1	TRBJ2-1	many	TRBD2	CASSPVPGLAGGLSSYNEQFF	TGTGCCAGCAGCCCTGTCCCGGGACTAGCGGGAGGCCTAAGCTCCTACAATGAGCAGTTCTTC
TRBV18	TRBJ1-5	many	.	CASSEGLNQPQHF	TGTGCCAGCTCCGAAGGGCTTAATCAGCCCCAGCATTTT
TRBV27	TRBJ2-3	many	TRBD1	CASSTLDRASTDTQYF	TGTGCCAGCAGTACCCTGGACAGGGCGTCCACAGATACGCAGTATTTT
TRBV6-1	TRBJ1-5	many	.	CASIDKTPSNQPQHF	TGTGCCAGCATCGATAAAACACCCAGCAATCAGCCCCAGCATTTT
TRBV19	TRBJ1-5	few	TRBD1	CASSPYDRGHQPQHF	TGTGCCAGTAGTCCGTATGACAGGGGGCATCAGCCCCAGCATTTT
TRBV12-3/TRBV12-4	TRBJ2-5	many	TRBD2	CASSFRSGGTTLGTQYF	TGTGCCAGCAGTTTTCGATCTGGGGGGACTACGTTGGGGACCCAGTACTTC
TRBV6-1	TRBJ1-5	many	.	CASSPRGPIGGQPQHF	TGTGCCAGCAGTCCTCGCGGCCCGATAGGTGGTCAGCCCCAGCATTTT
TRBV7-2	TRBJ1-5	few	.	CASSLTEYGGLQPQHF	TGTGCCAGCAGCTTAACTGAATATGGGGGCTTGCAGCCCCAGCATTTT
TRBV20-1	TRBJ2-1	many	.	CSARETLSSYNEQFF	TGCAGTGCTAGGGAGACCTTGAGCTCCTACAATGAGCAGTTCTTC
TRBV7-8	TRBJ1-1	many	.	CASSSKRVSNTEAFF	TGTGCCAGCAGCTCTAAGAGGGTTTCGAACACTGAAGCTTTCTTT
TRBV6-2/TRBV6-3	TRBJ1-2	.	.	CASSLVGRGRSDGYTF	TGTGCCAGCAGTCTTGTGGGGCGGGGACGCTCAGATGGCTACACCTTC
TRBV6-2/TRBV6-3	TRBJ2-7	few	.	CASNPTEGASSYEQYF	TGTGCCAGTAACCCGACGGAGGGGGCCAGCTCCTACGAGCAGTACTTC
TRBV4-1	TRBJ2-5	.	.	CASSLQGGAAQETQYF	TGCGCCAGCAGCCTTCAAGGTGGGGCAGCTCAAGAGACCCAGTACTTC
TRBV11-2	TRBJ2-3	.	.	CASSSKTGLDVKGWWRSTQYF	TGTGCCAGCAGCTCGAAGACGGGACTGGACGTCAAGGGGTGGTGGAGATCCACGCAGTATTTT
TRBV12-3/TRBV12-4	TRBJ2-1	many	.	CASSLLPFRANEQFF	TGTGCCAGCAGTCTCCTTCCTTTTCGGGCAAATGAGCAGTTCTTC
TRBV6-2/TRBV6-3	TRBJ2-3	many	.	CASSYGRSTDTQYF	TGTGCCAGCAGTTATGGTCGATCCACAGATACGCAGTATTTT
TRBV28	TRBJ2-3	many	.	CASSLWTPPGLRGDTQYF	TGTGCCAGCAGTTTATGGACACCTCCGGGACTTCGGGGAGATACGCAGTATTTT
TRBV2	TRBJ1-2	many	.	CASRPTGFYGYTF	TGTGCCAGCAGGCCCACAGGGTTCTATGGCTACACCTTC
TRBV6-1	TRBJ1-2	many	.	CASSPPGDYGYTF	TGTGCCAGCAGTCCCCCCGGGGACTATGGCTACACCTTC
TRBV24-1	TRBJ2-1	.	.	CATRRGEDEQFF	TGTGCCACCAGAAGGGGTGAGGATGAGCAGTTCTTC
TRBV5-6	TRBJ2-7	many	.	CASSSAPRYYEQYF	TGTGCCAGCAGCTCCGCCCCTCGTTACTACGAGCAGTACTTC
TRBV28	TRBJ1-2	many	.	CASEKGGGYGYTF	TGTGCCAGCGAAAAGGGAGGAGGTTATGGCTACACCTTC
TRBV6-5	TRBJ2-1	many	.	CASSYSGPINEQFF	TGTGCCAGCAGTTACTCGGGACCGATCAATGAGCAGTTCTTC
TRBV7-8	TRBJ1-5	many	.	CASSPKVYVGNQPQHF	TGTGCCAGCAGCCCGAAGGTATACGTGGGCAATCAGCCCCAGCATTTT
TRBV13	TRBJ2-7	many	.	CASSPRRATHEQYF	TGTGCCAGCAGCCCCCGGAGGGCGACCCACGAGCAGTACTTC
TRBV30	TRBJ1-1	many	.	CAWLGQSNTEAFF	TGTGCCTGGCTCGGACAGTCGAACACTGAAGCTTTCTTT
TRBV4-2	TRBJ1-1	.	TRBD1	CASSHTGTGGTEAFF	TGTGCCAGCAGCCACACCGGGACAGGGGGCACTGAAGCTTTCTTT
TRBV9	TRBJ2-2	few	.	CAGLLGELFF	TGTGCCGGCCTCCTGGGGGAGCTGTTTTTT
TRBV12-3/TRBV12-4	TRBJ1-6	.	.	CASSLEANNSPLHF	TGTGCCAGCAGTTTGGAGGCCAATAATTCACCCCTCCACTTT
TRBV9	TRBJ1-6	once	.	CASSYSGGGYSPLHF	TGTGCCAGCAGCTATTCCGGGGGGGGCTACTCACCCCTCCACTTT
TRBV29-1	TRBJ2-2	few	.	CSARWPLTETSNTGELFF	TGCAGCGCTAGATGGCCTTTGACAGAGACATCGAACACCGGGGAGCTGTTTTTT
TRBV5-5	TRBJ1-1	many	.	CASSLWVGTEAFF	TGTGCCAGCAGCTTGTGGGTTGGGACTGAAGCTTTCTTT
TRBV6-2/TRBV6-3	TRBJ2-1	many	TRBD1	CASSRDRDYNEQFF	TGTGCCAGCAGCCGGGACAGGGACTACAATGAGCAGTTCTTC
TRBV6-5	TRBJ1-6	many	.	CASSYSLGHGVGNSPLHF	TGTGCCAGCAGTTACTCCTTGGGACATGGGGTAGGGAATTCACCCCTCCACTTT
TRBV5-1	TRBJ2-1	few	TRBD2	CASSLRLAGAGNEQLF	TGCGCCAGCAGCTTGAGGCTAGCGGGGGCCGGGAATGAGCAGCTCTTC
TRBV11-2	TRBJ2-7	many	TRBD2	CASSPRLTSRFYEQYF	TGTGCCAGCAGCCCCAGGTTGACTAGCAGGTTCTACGAGCAGTACTTC